What follows are 28 T cell receptor beta chains derived from one specimen sequenced in a study of tumor-infiltrating lymphocytes in oesophageal squamous cell carcinoma. Each CDR3 protein is one row after TCRdb ran MiXCR on the PCR reads. The sample includes approximately 7,800 distinct CDR3 sequences, around a sixth of them seen just once. The source material was blood. The receptors stem from a male donor with esophageal squamous cell carcinoma.

Relative to its sample, this clonotype is large. This chain links TRBV6-2 or TRBV6-3 with TRBJ2-7; D call uncertain. Between the trimmed V and J ends, which lost 0 bases and 3 bases, there was a span of 6 bases. The V gene's germline CDR1 is MNHEY and CDR2 SVGEGT. There are 13 residues in the CDR3. CDR3 bases: TGTGCCAGCAGTTACTCGGGCAGCTACGAGCAGTACTTC. It codes for CASSYSGSYEQYF.

The chain is built from TRBV3-1 and TRBJ2-2, with D maybe TRBD2 (6 bases). The CDR3 totals 13 residues. Trimming left V 3 bases short and J 7 bases short, with 9 bases between. The germline V gene encodes CDR1 LGHDT and CDR2 YNNKEL (reference sequence). The CDR3 DNA reads TGTGCCAGCAGCCAGGGGGGAGACGGGGAGCTGTTTTTT. This codes for CASSQGGDGELFF.

This clonotype is deemed medium-sized. The genes are TRBV7-2 and TRBJ2-4, with TRBD1 identical over 9 bases. Germline CDR1 reads SGHTA; CDR2 reads FQGNSA. J lost 12 bases, V lost 3 bases, and 9 bases had no gene match. The CDR3 has 14 residues. The CDR3 nucleotides are TGTGCCAGCAGCTTTTCAGGACAGGGGAGGAGTCAGTACTTC. This translates into CASSFSGQGRSQYF.

This clonotype came up once. This sequence joins TRBV5-3 and TRBJ1-6; 7 bases map to TRBD1. TRBV5-3 is designated an ORF whose function remains uncertain. The CDR3 has 16 residues. Trimming at V came to 4 bases and at J to 8 bases, leaving 12 bases not matched to a gene. CDR3 DNA sequence: TGTGCCAGAAGCATCCGTCAAGGGGGCGCCTATTCACCCCTCCACTTT. It codes for CARSIRQGGAYSPLHF.

This clonotype appeared a few times. The genes are TRBV19 and TRBJ2-2; possible D gene TRBD1, 6 bases. CDR3 length: 14 residues. Looked up from germline, CDR1 is LNHDA and CDR2 is SQIVND (reference sequence). Trimming took 8 bases from V and 1 from J, leaving 11 bases between them. CDR3 nucleotides: TGTGCCAGTGGGTTACAGGGGAACACCGGGGAGCTGTTTTTT. Translating gives CASGLQGNTGELFF.

This clonotype appeared many times. An end of the junction differs from the germline gene, which may be a read error. This chain links TRBV6-1 with TRBJ2-1, with 7 bases identical to TRBD1. The CDR3 runs to 15 residues. Germline values: CDR1 MNHNS, CDR2 SASEGT. The CDR3: CASNLADRANSPLHF. DNA for the CDR3: TGTGCCAGCAACCTCGCTGACAGGGCAAATTCACCCCTCCACTTC.

The table lists this clonotype with many counts. The genes are TRBV5-1 and TRBJ2-5; 12 nucleotides align to TRBD2. This CDR3 contains 16 residues. The germline gives CDR1 SGHRS, CDR2 YFSETQ. The junction had 8 bases not matched to a gene; V was cut back by 4 bases and J by 4 bases. This chain's CDR3 is CASSGPGTSGLETQYF. CDR3 DNA sequence: TGCGCCAGCAGCGGACCCGGGACTAGCGGGTTAGAGACCCAGTACTTC. Filled out from reference TRBV5-1 and TRBJ2-5, the complete variable domain reads KAGVTQTPRYLIKTRGQQVTLSCSPISGHRSVSWYQQTPGQGLQFLFEYFSETQRNKGNFPGRFSGRQFSNSRSEMNVSTLELGDSALYLCASSGPGTSGLETQYFGPGTRLLVL.

At least ten counts were recorded for this clonotype. The chain links TRBV19 to TRBJ1-2; D ambiguous. The ends were cut back, 5 bases at V and 3 bases at J, with 4 bases in the middle. CDR3 size: 11 residues. Germline V gives CDR1 LNHDA, CDR2 SQIVND (reference sequence). The DNA of the CDR3 is TGTGCCAGTAGTGGCGACTATGGCTACACCTTC. This codes for CASSGDYGYTF. Variable domain in full (rest from reference TRBV19 and TRBJ1-2): DGGITQSPKYLFRKEGQNVTLSCEQNLNHDAMYWYRQDPGQGLRLIYYSQIVNDFQKGDIAEGYSVSREKKESFPLTVTSAQKNPTAFYLCASSGDYGYTFGSGTRLTVV.

This clonotype is classed as medium-sized. The chain recombines TRBV12-3 or TRBV12-4 with TRBJ2-1, with a weak D call TRBD1 (5 bases). The CDR3 length is 16 residues. With 3 bases removed from V and 4 bases from J, the gap between germline ends came to 16 bases. CDR3 in DNA: TGTGCCAGCAGTTTTCGAGTCGGCGGACAATACAATGAGCAGTTCTTC. Residues: CASSFRVGGQYNEQFF.

A remark on this clonotype: This is likely a read error, given that the CDR3 carries no conserved phenylalanine or tryptophan at its end. The DNA is left out, because the CDR3 cannot be placed on it with certainty; the CDR3 is given as TCRdb lists it. V gene TRBV7-6 combines with J gene TRBJ2-7. The CDR3 numbers 15 amino acids, ends counted. The germline V gene encodes CDR1 SGHVS and CDR2 FNYEAQ. The CDR3 here is CASSFWENNEQFFGS.

This clonotype was seen only a few times. The chain combines TRBV28 with TRBJ2-1; D gene ambiguous. The J call may be incorrect, as the DNA end agrees better with TRBJ2-7. CDR1 and CDR2 (germline): MDHEN, SYDVKM. The CDR3 has 10 amino acids. Here the CDR3 DNA reads TGTGCCAGCGTAACTTACGAGCAGTACTTC. The encoded protein is CASVTYEQYF.

This clonotype is labeled as medium-sized (0.01 to 0.1%). J is TRBJ2-7 and V is TRBV11-2; a weak D match, TRBD2 (5 bases). Germline CDR1 is SGHAT and CDR2 is FQNNGV. This CDR3 has 12 residues. V dropped 4 bases and J dropped 3 bases, with 7 bases sitting between them. CDR3 residues: CASSSGDYEQYF. CDR3 coding DNA: TGTGCCAGCAGCTCCGGGGACTACGAGCAGTACTTC.

This clonotype has a count of ten or more. The chain is built from TRBV11-2 and TRBJ1-5; the D is unclear. The CDR3 has 13 amino acids. Trimming left V 1 base short and J 6 bases short, with 7 bases between. Germline V gives CDR1 SGHAT, CDR2 FQNNGV. The CDR3 here is CASSLGVGQPQHF. In DNA, the CDR3 is TGTGCCAGCAGCTTAGGGGTGGGTCAGCCCCAGCATTTT.

The table lists this clonotype with many counts. This chain links TRBV28 with TRBJ2-1, with 10 bases fitting TRBD1. Gene TRBJ1-2 matches the end of the DNA better, so the J call may be wrong. Germline loops: CDR1 MDHEN, CDR2 SYDVKM. The CDR3 consists of 14 residues. The DNA for the CDR3 is TGTGCCAGCAGTAGGGACAGGGGCTCCTATGGCTACACCTTC. Translated, it gives CASSRDRGSYGYTF.

The CDR3 loop is CASSLAGHQGTQYF. The CDR3 DNA follows: TGTGCCAGCAGCTTAGCGGGTCACCAAGGGACGCAGTACTTC. The chain carries TRBV11-2 and TRBJ2-1; D may correspond to TRBD1 or TRBD2 (5 bases each). The J call may be faulty, since TRBJ2-7 better matches the DNA end. The germline gives CDR1 SGHAT, CDR2 FQNNGV. There are 14 residues in the CDR3.

In its sample, this clonotype ranks as large. The V and J genes are TRBV7-8 and TRBJ2-5, with a tentative D call TRBD2 (5 bases). From germline, CDR1 is SGHVS and CDR2 FQNEAQ. Trimming removed 6 bases at V and 2 bases at J, with 13 bases between. This CDR3 has 14 amino acids. The CDR3 region has the DNA TGTGCCAGCAGTAAAGGGCGGACTCAAGAGACCCAGTACTTC. The encoded protein is CASSKGRTQETQYF.

This clonotype was detected ten times or more. The chain links TRBV5-8 to TRBJ2-5; 9 bases match TRBD1. Per germline, CDR1 SGHTS and CDR2 YDEGEE. With V trimmed by 0 bases and J by 4 bases, 4 bases remained unmatched. The CDR3 has 15 residues. The chain's CDR3 is CASSLDRGLRETQYF. DNA of the CDR3: TGTGCCAGCAGCTTGGACAGGGGGCTTAGAGAGACCCAGTACTTC. Supplemented by reference TRBV5-8 and TRBJ2-5, the full variable domain reads EAGVTQSPTHLIKTRGQQATLRCSPISGHTSVYWYQQALGLGLQFLLWYDEGEERNRGNFPPRFSGRQFPNYSSELNVNALELEDSALYLCASSLDRGLRETQYFGPGTRLLVL.

V gene TRBV19 combines with J gene TRBJ1-4; possible D gene TRBD1, 6 bases. This CDR3 region has 15 residues. Germline V gives CDR1 LNHDA, CDR2 SQIVND (reference sequence). Trimming stripped 5 bases from V and 4 bases from J, with 14 bases between. The CDR3 region is CASSLGGQINEKLFF. The CDR3 DNA reads TGTGCCAGTAGTCTAGGGGGACAAATTAATGAAAAACTGTTTTTT.

This clonotype is labeled as medium-sized. This chain joins TRBV24-1 and TRBJ2-3, with D possibly TRBD1 on 6 matching bases. V lost 3 bases and J lost 4, with 19 bases in between. This CDR3 comprises 17 residues. Germline V gene lookup returns CDR1 KGHDR and CDR2 SFDVKD. CDR3: CATSDPLSLQGSDTQYF. CDR3 nucleotide sequence: TGTGCCACCAGTGATCCACTCTCGTTACAGGGCTCAGATACGCAGTATTTT.

Remarks on this clonotype: This is likely a read error, given that the CDR3 carries no conserved phenylalanine or tryptophan at its end. No DNA is shown, since the ends of the CDR3 on it are uncertain; the CDR3 is the one TCRdb lists. The chain combines TRBV7-8 with TRBJ2-3; TRBD2, the table's D call, lacks a check against the DNA. The CDR3 length is 16 residues, termini included. The germline V gene has CDR1 SGHVS and CDR2 FQNEAQ. The CDR3 is CASSPRGAVHIQYFGP.

This clonotype rates as medium-sized. The chain joins TRBV12-3 or TRBV12-4 to TRBJ2-5; TRBD2 matches 8 bases. J was trimmed by 5 bases and V by 6 bases; bases with no gene match: 11. This CDR3 has 15 residues. The CDR3 here is CASSPSGGWGETQYF. The CDR3 DNA is TGTGCCAGCAGCCCGAGCGGGGGATGGGGGGAGACCCAGTACTTC.

Within the sample, this clonotype is large. The chain joins TRBV7-2 to TRBJ1-1; a weak D match, TRBD1 (6 bases). V shed 3 bases and J shed 0 bases, with 11 bases lying between them. From germline, CDR1 is SGHTA and CDR2 FQGNSA. This CDR3 comprises 15 residues. The CDR3 DNA follows: TGTGCCAGCAGCTTCTCGGACAGACTGAACACTGAAGCTTTCTTT. Encoded protein: CASSFSDRLNTEAFF.

This clonotype was counted many times. The V and J genes are TRBV6-1 and TRBJ2-7; D remains unclear. V lost 10 bases and J 4 bases, leaving 8 bases between the germline ends. Germline CDR1 and CDR2: MNHNS and SASEGT. The CDR3 has 10 amino acids. The chain's CDR3 is CATGLYEQYF. The CDR3 region has the DNA TGTGCCACCGGCTTATACGAGCAGTACTTC.

This clonotype was counted ten times or more. A much larger clonotype is one base distant, so this may be a read error. The chain joins TRBV6-1 to TRBJ2-7; TRBD2 aligns across 13 bases. J lost 7 bases, V lost 5 bases, and 11 bases had no gene match. Germline V CDR1 and CDR2: MNHNS, SASEGT. The CDR3 contains 16 residues. The CDR3 DNA is TGTGCCAGCAGTTCCCGACTAGCGGGGGGTTACAATGAGCAGTACTTC. Amino acids: CASSSRLAGGYNEQYF.

This clonotype was recorded at least ten times. The gene calls are TRBV4-2 and TRBJ2-1; D may correspond to TRBD1 or TRBD2 (5 bases each). The germline V and J ends were trimmed by 1 base and 4 bases, with 8 bases remaining between them. The CDR3 loop spans 14 amino acids. The germline gives CDR1 LGHNA, CDR2 YNFKEQ. In DNA, the CDR3 is TGTGCCAGCAGCCAAGGGGACGCGTACAATGAGCAGTTCTTC. This sequence encodes CASSQGDAYNEQFF.

This clonotype was observed a handful of times. CDR3 amino acids: CASSPLLRGGTEAFF. DNA for the CDR3: TGTGCCAGCTCACCACTCCTCCGGGGAGGAACTGAAGCTTTCTTT. The chain employs TRBV18 and TRBJ1-1, with D unclear. This CDR3 has 15 residues. The ends were cut back, 1 base at V and 5 bases at J, with 14 bases in the middle. CDR1 is KGHSH and CDR2 is LQKENI in the germline V gene.

This clonotype appeared many times. The V and J genes are TRBV6-1 and TRBJ2-3, with D possibly TRBD2 on 5 matching bases. Trimming removed 6 bases from V and 14 bases from J, with 21 bases in between. The CDR3 loop spans 13 amino acids. From germline, CDR1 is MNHNS and CDR2 SASEGT. DNA of the CDR3: TGTGCCAGCAGACGTACGAACACCGGGGAGCTGTATTTT. Encoded protein: CASRRTNTGELYF.

This clonotype counts as medium-sized. The rearrangement links TRBV7-3 to TRBJ2-3; D is perhaps TRBD1 or TRBD2 (5 bases each). CDR1 is SGHTA, CDR2 FQGTGA, per germline. CDR3 size: 13 residues. Trimming cost V 9 bases and J 0 bases, with 10 bases left between them. As DNA, the CDR3 is TGTGCCAGTGGGGGTCTGAGCACAGATACGCAGTATTTT. Encoded protein: CASGGLSTDTQYF.